The 4 T cell receptor beta chains reported below all come from one sample, sequenced in a study of blood T cell repertoires in COVID-19 (dated by TCRdb to about 2020). Receptors were amplified or captured by the immunoSEQ multiplex PCR assay. Entries here come from immuneACCESS through TCRdb and include only in-frame sequences with V and J called. Some clones fail to appear in such tables; in the studies checked, an unresolved V gene covers under half of the shortfall, and the cause of the remainder is unknown. This sample holds fewer than 80,000 clones; around 83% were observed only once. 9% to 10% of the sample goes to the ten largest clones. Material: peripheral blood. The receptors were gathered from a woman older than 75 with acute or convalescent COVID-19.

This sequence joins TRBV3-1 (or the pseudogene TRBV3-2) and TRBJ2-3; D remains unclear. There are 13 residues in the CDR3. Germline V gives CDR1 LGHDT, CDR2 YNNKEL (reference sequence). V was trimmed by 6 bases and J by 4 bases, leaving 11 bases between them. The CDR3 sequence: CASSRSLADTQYF. CDR3 nucleotides: TGTGCCAGCAGTCGCAGTTTGGCAGATACGCAGTATTTT.

V and J are TRBV29-1 and TRBJ1-6, with 10 bases that match TRBD1. The V gene end was trimmed by 5 bases and the J gene end by 6 bases; junction bases not matched to a gene: 4. Germline V gene lookup returns CDR1 SQVTM and CDR2 ANQGSEA. This CDR3 is built from 14 residues. CDR3 coding DNA: TGCAGCGTTTTGACAGGGGGCGTTAATTCACCCCTCCACTTT. This sequence encodes CSVLTGGVNSPLHF. Looking up the rest from reference TRBV29-1 and TRBJ1-6 gives the full variable domain: SAVISQKPSRDICQRGTSLTIQCQVDSQVTMMFWYRQQPGQSLTLIATANQGSEATYESGFVIDKFPISRPNLTFSTLTVSNMSPEDSSIYLCSVLTGGVNSPLHFGNGTRLTVT.

This sequence joins TRBV27 and TRBJ1-5; 9 positions agree with TRBD1. J gave up 0 bases and V 4 bases, and 4 bases lay outside the gene matches. This CDR3 contains 16 residues. The germline V gene encodes CDR1 MNHEY and CDR2 SMNVEV (reference sequence). CDR3 bases: TGTGCCAGCAGTTCGTTGACAGGGGGTAGCAATCAGCCCCAGCATTTT. It specifies CASSSLTGGSNQPQHF.

The CDR3 coding sequence is TGTGCCAGCAGACACAACCAAGAGACCCAGTACTTC. The encoded protein is CASRHNQETQYF. The chain links TRBV12-3 or TRBV12-4 to TRBJ2-5; D gene unclear. This CDR3 spans 12 amino acids. Trimming removed 6 bases from V and 0 bases from J, with 5 bases in between.